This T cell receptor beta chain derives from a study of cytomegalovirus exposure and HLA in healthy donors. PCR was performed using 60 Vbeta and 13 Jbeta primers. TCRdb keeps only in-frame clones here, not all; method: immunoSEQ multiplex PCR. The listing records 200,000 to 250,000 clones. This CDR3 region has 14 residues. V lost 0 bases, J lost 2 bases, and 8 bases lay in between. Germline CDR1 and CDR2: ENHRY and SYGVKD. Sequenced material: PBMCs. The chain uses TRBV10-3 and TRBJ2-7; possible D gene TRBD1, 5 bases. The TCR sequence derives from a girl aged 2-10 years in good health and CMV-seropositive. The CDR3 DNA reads TGTGCCATCAGTGAGTCAGGGGTTGCCTACGAGCAGTACTTC. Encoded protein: CAISESGVAYEQYF.